These 12 T cell receptor beta chains originate from one sample sequenced in a study of T-cell reconstitution after alpha-beta-depleted transplantation in children. The study, taken as a whole, reports: Counts and diversity of T cells one year after transplant came mostly from newly produced T cells.

The antigens of these receptors remain unknown. Unique molecular identifiers were incorporated during preparation of the TCRbeta library. TCRdb processed the PCR reads anew with MiXCR; each CDR3 protein has one entry. Among 250,000 to 300,000 distinct CDR3 sequences listed, over 7% were seen once. The material sequenced was peripheral blood, taken 360 days after TCRalphabeta/CD19-depleted stem cell transplant. The receptor set was obtained from a female patient aged 2-10 years who had a stem cell transplant for Fanconi anemia, so the T cells may come from the graft donor.

There are a few counts of this clonotype. The chain recombines TRBV12-3 or TRBV12-4 with TRBJ1-2, with D unclear. The CDR3 contains 10 residues. Trimming stripped 6 bases from V and 7 bases from J, with 6 bases between. The DNA for the CDR3 is TGTGCCAGCAGGGGAATTGGCTACACCTTC. Translated, it gives CASRGIGYTF.

This clonotype was recorded at least ten times. The gene calls are TRBV7-9 and TRBJ2-1; no definite D call. Germline V lookup: CDR1 SEHNR, CDR2 FQNEAQ (reference sequence). The CDR3 totals 12 residues. Trimming removed 4 bases from V and 7 bases from J, with 8 bases in between. The CDR3 loop reads CASSYAKNEQFF. The CDR3 coding sequence is TGTGCCAGCAGCTACGCCAAGAATGAGCAGTTCTTC.

This clonotype was detected ten times or more. V is TRBV19 and J is TRBJ2-1; tentatively, D is TRBD2 (5 bases). Germline V CDR1 and CDR2: LNHDA, SQIVND (reference sequence). This CDR3 is 15 amino acids long. V was cut by 0 bases and J by 2 bases, with 8 bases left in between. The CDR3 loop reads CASSIDGVPYNEQFF. The CDR3 region has the DNA TGTGCCAGTAGTATAGACGGGGTACCCTACAATGAGCAGTTCTTC. The whole variable domain, remainder taken from reference TRBV19 and TRBJ2-1, is DGGITQSPKYLFRKEGQNVTLSCEQNLNHDAMYWYRQDPGQGLRLIYYSQIVNDFQKGDIAEGYSVSREKKESFPLTVTSAQKNPTAFYLCASSIDGVPYNEQFFGPGTRLTVL.

The chain has TRBV3-1 and TRBJ2-3; D is uncertain. This CDR3 contains 12 residues. Germline values: CDR1 LGHDT, CDR2 YNNKEL (reference sequence). V was shortened by 4 bases and J by 6 bases, with 8 bases between the two germline ends. The CDR3 loop reads CASSRSWDTQYF. CDR3 in DNA: TGTGCCAGCAGCCGATCGTGGGATACGCAGTATTTT.

This clonotype was recorded many times. This chain links TRBV6-6 with TRBJ2-3; D remains unclear. Trimming left V 0 bases short and J 0 bases short, with 1 base between. Germline loops: CDR1 MNHNY, CDR2 SVGAGI (reference sequence). The CDR3 totals 13 residues. CDR3 amino acids: CASSYSSTDTQYF. Written as DNA, the CDR3 is TGTGCCAGCAGTTACTCAAGCACAGATACGCAGTATTTT.

This clonotype was seen many times. This sequence joins TRBV3-1 and TRBJ2-2; tentative D call: TRBD1 (6 bases). The CDR3 consists of 16 residues. Germline assignment: CDR1 LGHDT and CDR2 YNNKEL (reference sequence). The V end was cut by 2 bases, the J end by 0 bases, with 10 bases between. This CDR3 is CASSQTGFANTGELFF. In DNA, the CDR3 is TGTGCCAGCAGCCAAACAGGGTTCGCGAACACCGGGGAGCTGTTTTTT.

The rearrangement uses TRBV11-2 and TRBJ1-5; D ambiguous. CDR3 length equals 16 residues. V was cut by 0 bases and J by 3 bases, with 12 bases left in between. Germline CDR1 and CDR2: SGHAT and FQNNGV. Here the CDR3 reads CASSLDYRRNNQPQHF. CDR3 nucleotide sequence: TGTGCCAGCAGCTTAGATTACCGCAGGAACAATCAGCCCCAGCATTTT.

This clonotype showed up many times. The rearrangement uses TRBV6-2 or TRBV6-3 and TRBJ2-7; D call uncertain. Germline V CDR1 and CDR2: MNHEY, SVGEGT. Trimming cost V 0 bases and J 7 bases, with 7 bases left between them. This CDR3 has 12 amino acids. CDR3: CASSYSSLEQYF. Here the CDR3 DNA reads TGTGCCAGCAGTTACTCTTCCCTGGAGCAGTACTTC.

This sequence joins TRBV11-1 and TRBJ2-2; a possible D gene is TRBD2 (5 bases). Germline-derived CDR1 and CDR2 are SGHAT and FQDESV (reference sequence). The CDR3 sequence is 15 residues long. Between the trimmed V and J ends, which lost 4 bases and 1 base, there was a span of 10 bases. The CDR3, as DNA: TGTGCCAGCAGCTCTAGCAGGTTGAACACCGGGGAGCTGTTTTTT. Residues: CASSSSRLNTGELFF.

In its sample, this clonotype was seen many times. The chain recombines TRBV20-1 with TRBJ1-1; unclear D gene. CDR1 and CDR2 from the germline V gene are DFQATT and SNEGSKA (reference sequence). The CDR3 extends over 13 amino acids. V was shortened by 6 bases and J by 0 bases, with 11 bases between the two germline ends. DNA of the CDR3: TGCAGTGCCCAGGCCTCCATGAACACTGAAGCTTTCTTT. As protein: CSAQASMNTEAFF.

Here the CDR3 reads CASSLAVTYNEQFF. The DNA for the CDR3 is TGCGCCAGCAGCCTGGCCGTAACCTACAATGAGCAGTTCTTC. This rearrangement joins TRBV5-1 to TRBJ2-1; D remains unclear. The CDR3 totals 14 residues. Germline values: CDR1 SGHRS, CDR2 YFSETQ. Trimming shortened V by 4 bases and J by 2 bases, and 10 bases separated the two germline ends.

This sequence joins TRBV20-1 and TRBJ1-2, with unresolved D. The CDR3 totals 17 residues. Germline loops: CDR1 DFQATT, CDR2 SNEGSKA (reference sequence). Trimming cost V 1 base and J 2 bases, with 20 bases left between them. DNA for the CDR3: TGCAGTGCTAGAGTTAATTCCGGGGTACCATTAAACTATGGCTACACCTTC. Residues: CSARVNSGVPLNYGYTF.